These T cell receptor beta chains were read from a single sample in a study of regulatory T cells in long-lasting Graves disease. TCRdb ran MiXCR on the multiplex PCR reads and lists one entry per CDR3 protein. This table has about 460,000 distinct CDR3 sequences, around 13% appearing once. This sample also belongs to another study, concerning T cells in Graves' hyperthyroidism and ophthalmopathy.

This sample comprised peripheral blood mononuclear cells (PBMCs), obtained at new diagnosis, from a patient treated with antithyroid drugs. The source of these receptors is a woman between 45 and 65 years old with Graves disease. Each CDR3 is given with its conserved first and last residue. D genes are given only for firm matches. Not all rows give a size; the values are once, few, many and, for expanded clones, a class.

clone size | D gene | J gene | V gene | CDR3 protein | CDR3 DNA
. | TRBD1 | TRBJ1-2 | TRBV10-1 | CASLYKPGTGAPYGYTF | TGCGCCAGCCTATACAAGCCCGGGACAGGGGCACCCTATGGCTACACCTTC
many | . | TRBJ1-1 | TRBV10-3 | CAIATQENTEAFF | TGTGCCATCGCCACTCAAGAGAACACTGAAGCTTTCTTT
many | . | TRBJ1-1 | TRBV7-9 | CASSLVANTEAFF | TGTGCCAGCAGCTTAGTGGCTAACACTGAAGCTTTCTTT
many | . | TRBJ2-7 | TRBV27 | CASSQGPAAPYEQYF | TGTGCCAGCAGCCAAGGGCCAGCGGCACCCTACGAGCAGTACTTC
. | TRBD1 | TRBJ1-2 | TRBV5-1 | CASSLGQGLTYGYTF | TGCGCCAGCAGCTTAGGACAGGGCTTAACCTATGGCTACACCTTC
many | TRBD2 | TRBJ2-1 | TRBV11-2 | CASSPSGLAGVDEQFF | TGTGCCAGCAGCCCTAGCGGACTAGCGGGAGTGGATGAGCAGTTCTTC
few | . | TRBJ2-2 | TRBV19 | CASSMGLPTGELFF | TGTGCCAGTAGTATGGGACTTCCCACCGGGGAGCTGTTTTTT
. | . | TRBJ1-2 | TRBV27 | CAGSPGPNYGYTF | TGTGCCGGCAGTCCAGGCCCTAACTATGGCTACACCTTC
many | . | TRBJ1-4 | TRBV2 | CASSARQANEKLFF | TGTGCCAGCAGCGCCAGACAGGCTAATGAAAAACTGTTTTTT
few | TRBD2 | TRBJ2-3 | TRBV20-1 | CSASPSGRVYSTDTQYF | TGCAGTGCCTCTCCTAGCGGGAGGGTTTATAGCACAGATACGCAGTATTTT
many | TRBD1 | TRBJ1-1 | TRBV2 | CASSVRTGLGRAFF | TGTGCCAGCAGTGTCCGGACAGGGCTCGGTCGGGCTTTCTTT
many | . | TRBJ2-2 | TRBV5-1 | CASSLSTGNTGELFF | TGCGCCAGCAGCTTGTCGACGGGCAACACCGGGGAGCTGTTTTTT
many | . | TRBJ1-1 | TRBV3-1 | CASSQRASTEAFF | TGTGCCAGCAGCCAGAGGGCTTCGACTGAAGCTTTCTTT
many | . | TRBJ2-3 | TRBV28 | CASIPLGLRADTQYF | TGTGCCAGCATCCCTCTCGGGTTAAGGGCAGATACGCAGTATTTT
. | . | TRBJ1-2 | TRBV28 | CASSFVDPGALYGYTF | TGTGCCAGCAGTTTCGTTGATCCGGGGGCGCTTTATGGCTACACCTTC
. | . | TRBJ2-7 | TRBV6-1 | CASTPRLGRHYGQYF | TGTGCCAGCACCCCGAGACTAGGGCGGCACTACGGGCAGTACTTC
many | TRBD1 | TRBJ2-5 | TRBV29-1 | CSVEAGTGWETQYF | TGCAGCGTTGAAGCCGGGACAGGCTGGGAGACCCAGTACTTC
. | TRBD1 | TRBJ2-7 | TRBV29-1 | CSVELGKGANEQYF | TGCAGCGTTGAACTGGGTAAGGGGGCTAACGAGCAGTACTTC
many | TRBD2 | TRBJ2-1 | TRBV18 | CASSPLAGGLYNEQFF | TGTGCCAGCTCACCACTAGCGGGAGGGCTTTACAATGAGCAGTTCTTC
many | . | TRBJ2-1 | TRBV24-1 | CATSDPMTDYNEQFF | TGTGCCACCAGTGATCCGATGACAGACTACAATGAGCAGTTCTTC
many | . | TRBJ2-7 | TRBV7-3 | CASSPRAAPLYEQYF | TGTGCCAGCAGCCCACGTGCAGCTCCTCTCTACGAGCAGTACTTC
many | TRBD1 | TRBJ2-7 | TRBV7-9 | CASSKTGDEQYF | TGTGCCAGCAGCAAGACAGGGGACGAGCAGTACTTC
. | TRBD2 | TRBJ2-7 | TRBV5-1 | CASSFLAAPYEQYF | TGCGCCAGCAGCTTCCTAGCGGCCCCCTACGAGCAGTACTTC
few | . | TRBJ2-2 | TRBV30 | CAWKIYFGGPGTGELFF | TGTGCCTGGAAAATCTACTTTGGGGGGCCTGGCACCGGGGAGCTGTTTTTT
few | TRBD2 | TRBJ2-1 | TRBV20-1 | CSATPSERGSNEQFF | TGCAGTGCAACCCCTAGTGAGCGGGGTAGCAATGAGCAGTTCTTC
many | TRBD1 | TRBJ1-1 | TRBV7-9 | CASSLGTGEAFF | TGTGCCAGCAGCTTGGGGACAGGAGAGGCTTTCTTT
many | . | TRBJ2-7 | TRBV28 | CASSFIPYEQYF | TGTGCCAGCAGTTTTATCCCTTACGAGCAGTACTTC
many | . | TRBJ1-5 | TRBV28 | CASSLVNQPQHF | TGTGCCAGCAGTTTAGTCAATCAGCCCCAGCATTTT
many | TRBD1 | TRBJ2-7 | TRBV2 | CASKKGQGVYEQYF | TGTGCCAGCAAAAAGGGACAGGGGGTTTACGAGCAGTACTTC
. | . | TRBJ2-2 | TRBV7-6 | CASSSSASVNGELFF | TGTGCCAGCAGCAGCTCAGCCTCGGTAAACGGGGAGCTGTTTTTT
many | . | TRBJ1-1 | TRBV15 | CATSRVGGPTEAFF | TGTGCCACCAGCAGAGTAGGCGGTCCAACTGAAGCTTTCTTT
few | TRBD1 | TRBJ2-3 | TRBV10-2 | CASSRTGESTDTQYF | TGCGCCAGCAGTCGTACAGGGGAAAGCACAGATACGCAGTATTTT
. | . | TRBJ2-7 | TRBV3-1 | CASSQGVLGRYEQYF | TGTGCCAGCAGCCAAGGGGTCCTGGGGAGGTACGAGCAGTACTTC
many | . | TRBJ2-3 | TRBV25-1 | CASSGRGSDTQYF | TGTGCCAGCAGTGGGAGGGGATCGGATACGCAGTATTTT
few | TRBD1 | TRBJ1-6 | TRBV6-5 | CASSSRTGVDNSPLHF | TGTGCCAGCAGTTCCAGGACAGGGGTCGATAATTCACCCCTCCACTTT
. | TRBD2 | TRBJ2-2 | TRBV9 | CASSVGTSGRAGELFF | TGTGCCAGCAGCGTAGGGACTAGCGGGAGGGCCGGGGAGCTGTTTTTT
. | TRBD1 | TRBJ2-1 | TRBV7-9 | CASSLSIAGGYNEQFF | TGTGCCAGCAGCTTATCGATCGCAGGGGGCTACAATGAGCAGTTCTTC
many | . | TRBJ1-4 | TRBV5-4 | CASSRQTEKLFF | TGTGCCAGCAGCCGACAGACCGAAAAACTGTTTTTT
many | TRBD2 | TRBJ2-3 | TRBV5-1 | CASTPTSGTDTQYF | TGCGCCAGCACCCCCACTAGCGGCACAGATACGCAGTATTTT
few | . | TRBJ1-1 | TRBV4-1 | CASSQSVGTEAFF | TGCGCCAGCAGCCAGTCCGTGGGCACTGAAGCTTTCTTT
many | . | TRBJ1-1 | TRBV2 | CASSDDRSNTEAFF | TGTGCCAGCAGTGATGACAGGTCGAACACTGAAGCTTTCTTT